The rows below give T cell receptor beta chains drawn from one sample of a study of T cells after yellow fever vaccination. TCRdb independently ran MiXCR on the 5' RACE reads; one entry per CDR3 protein. The sample contains 500,000 to 550,000 distinct CDR3 sequences, roughly 22% of which appear only once. Sequenced here: PBMCs, sampled more than 20 days after the first yellow fever vaccination. The receptors here all came from a man between 18 and 29 years old who received the YFV17D yellow fever vaccine. Each CDR3 is given with its conserved first and last residue. The D gene is left open where the match is weak. Clone size is given for some rows only: seen once, a few or many times, or a class if the clone is expanded.

j_gene	d_gene	abundance	v_gene	CDR3nt	CDR3aa
TRBJ2-5	TRBD1	-	TRBV4-1	TGCGCCAGCAGCCAAGATCTGGGGGCAGGGGGAGAGACCCAGTACTTC	CASSQDLGAGGETQYF
TRBJ2-2	-	-	TRBV9	TGTGCCAGCAGCTGGATGGAGGCAGGGGCGGTTGGTAGGGAGCTGTTTTTT	CASSWMEAGAVGRELFF
TRBJ2-2	-	-	TRBV3-1	TGTGCCAGCAGCCAAGAACCAGTTGGGCTGTTTTTT	CASSQEPVGLFF
TRBJ1-1	-	few	TRBV12-3/TRBV12-4	TGTGCCAGCAGTTCCTTAGGGGATTCTGTCTTCTTT	CASSSLGDSVFF
TRBJ2-7	TRBD2	-	TRBV27	TGTGCCAGCAGTTTATTAAACGGACTAGCGGGGGGCGGCGAGCAGTACTTC	CASSLLNGLAGGGEQYF
TRBJ2-1	-	few	TRBV9	TGTGCCAGCAGCCTCCGGGGTAGACAGTTCTTC	CASSLRGRQFF
TRBJ2-5	-	few	TRBV19	TGTGCCAGTAGCCCGTGGGATTGGAGAGAAGAGACCCAGTACTTC	CASSPWDWREETQYF
TRBJ1-1	TRBD1	-	TRBV27	TGTGCCTCAACTGGAGGGGGCCGCACTGAAGCTTTCTTT	CASTGGGRTEAFF
TRBJ2-3	-	-	TRBV5-1	TGCGCCAGCACCAGGGACGGAGGCACAGATACGCAGTATTTT	CASTRDGGTDTQYF
TRBJ2-7	TRBD1	-	TRBV25-1	TGTGCCAGCAGCCCTGGTTCGGGACAGGCCTACGAGCAGTACTTC	CASSPGSGQAYEQYF
TRBJ1-2	-	-	TRBV6-5	TGTGCCAGCAGTTACTCAAAAGGAACAGGAGCCAACCTGGGCTACACCTTC	CASSYSKGTGANLGYTF
TRBJ1-1	-	many	TRBV20-1	TGCAGTGCCCCCGACAGGAGGATGACTGAAGCTTTCTTT	CSAPDRRMTEAFF
TRBJ2-5	-	-	TRBV12-3/TRBV12-4	TGTGCCAGCAGTTTTGTTGAGCTGGAGACCCAGTACTTC	CASSFVELETQYF
TRBJ2-1	TRBD1	-	TRBV12-3/TRBV12-4	TGTGCCAGCAGCCCGGACAGGGTTAAGCAGTTCTTC	CASSPDRVKQFF
TRBJ1-4	-	-	TRBV7-6	TGTGCCAGCAGCTCCGTCCCAGCCGGGATCCAAACTAATGAAAAACTGTTTTTT	CASSSVPAGIQTNEKLFF
TRBJ1-1	-	few	TRBV14	TGTGCCAGCAGCCAAGGTCAATCTGAAGCTTTCTTT	CASSQGQSEAFF
TRBJ1-2	TRBD1	-	TRBV27	TGTGCCAGCAGTTTCCGGACAGGGGGCGTGGGCTACACCTTC	CASSFRTGGVGYTF
TRBJ2-7	-	few	TRBV4-3	TGCGCCAGCAGCCAAGTCATCGCCAGCTCCTACGAGCAGTACTTC	CASSQVIASSYEQYF
TRBJ2-1	-	-	TRBV28	TGTGCCAGCAGAAGGACAGCCGGGCGCGGTACCCGGGGGGATACCTACAATGAGCAGTTCTTC	CASRRTAGRGTRGDTYNEQFF
TRBJ2-2	-	many	TRBV5-1	TGCGCCAGCAGCTTTACAGTAGGGCAGGCCGACACGAACACCGGGGAGCTGTTTTTT	CASSFTVGQADTNTGELFF
TRBJ2-3	-	-	TRBV9	TGTGCCAGCAGCAGGACAACAACCACAGATACGCAGTATTTT	CASSRTTTTDTQYF
TRBJ2-5	-	few	TRBV28	TGTGCCAGCAGGGCAGCCCCCGGCGAGACCCAGTACTTC	CASRAAPGETQYF
TRBJ2-5	TRBD2	many	TRBV7-3	TGTGCCAGCAGCTTAAACGGGGGGGCGGGAGAGACCCAGTACTTC	CASSLNGGAGETQYF
TRBJ2-5	TRBD2	-	TRBV7-8	TGTGCCAGCAGCCAGGGACTAGCGGGGTACCAAGAGACCCAGTACTTC	CASSQGLAGYQETQYF
TRBJ2-3	TRBD2	few	TRBV24-1	TGTGCCACCAGTGATCCGAGCGGGGGGGCACATACGCAGTATTTT	CATSDPSGGAHTQYF
TRBJ1-1	-	-	TRBV6-2/TRBV6-3	TGTGCCAGCAGTTACAGGGCCAACACTGAAGCTTTCTTT	CASSYRANTEAFF
TRBJ1-5	-	-	TRBV2	TGTGCCAGCACGGCCCAGGGCCTTGGCAATCAGCCCCAGCATTTT	CASTAQGLGNQPQHF
TRBJ2-1	TRBD1	-	TRBV5-1	TGCGCCAGCAGCCAGAGACAGGGTAGAAGCAATGAGCAGTTCTTC	CASSQRQGRSNEQFF
TRBJ2-4	-	-	TRBV6-1	TGTGCCAGCAGTGAGGGTCCAAGTCCCAAAAACATTCAGTACTTC	CASSEGPSPKNIQYF
TRBJ2-7	-	-	TRBV7-9	TGTGCCAGCAGCGGAGGGACAGAAAAACCCTACGAGCAGTACTTC	CASSGGTEKPYEQYF
TRBJ2-3	-	-	TRBV4-1	TGCGCCAGCAGCCAAGCTGTTGCAGATACGCAGTATTTT	CASSQAVADTQYF
TRBJ2-7	-	-	TRBV6-2/TRBV6-3	TGTGCCAGCAGTACAACGGGCGCTCCCCTCAACGAGCAGTACTTC	CASSTTGAPLNEQYF
TRBJ1-1	-	-	TRBV20-1	TGCAGTGCTAGAGACCGGACAGCCAATGAAGCTTTCTTT	CSARDRTANEAFF
TRBJ1-2	-	few	TRBV27	TGTGCCAGCAGGATCCACGGACAGTCTGGCTACACCTTC	CASRIHGQSGYTF
TRBJ2-2	TRBD2	-	TRBV24-1	TGTGCCACCGGACTAGGCCCCGGGGGGAACACCGGGGAGCTGTTTTTT	CATGLGPGGNTGELFF
TRBJ2-7	TRBD1	-	TRBV6-2/TRBV6-3	TGTGCCAGCAGTTACCCTGACAGGGGGAGGGCATACGAGCAGTACTTC	CASSYPDRGRAYEQYF
TRBJ2-4	-	-	TRBV6-5	TGTGCCAGCAGTTACGCGGCGGGCCTAGCCAAAAACATTCAGTACTTC	CASSYAAGLAKNIQYF
TRBJ2-3	-	-	TRBV20-1	TGCAGTGCTAGAGCACGCCAGGACTCAGATACGCAGTATTTT	CSARARQDSDTQYF
TRBJ2-2	TRBD1	-	TRBV24-1	TGTGCCACCAGTGATACCTCCGGGACAGGGGTCACCGGGGAGCTGTTTTTT	CATSDTSGTGVTGELFF
TRBJ2-3	-	-	TRBV4-1	TGCGCCAGCAGCCAAGTATTTCGGGGTACTAGCACAGATACGCAGTATTTT	CASSQVFRGTSTDTQYF
TRBJ2-7	TRBD1	few	TRBV5-1	TGCGCCAGCAGCTTTCAACGACAGGGGGTCTACGAGCAGTACTTC	CASSFQRQGVYEQYF
TRBJ1-1	TRBD1	few	TRBV5-1	TGCGCCAGCAGCGGGGGACAGAGAATGAACACTGAAGCTTTCTTT	CASSGGQRMNTEAFF
TRBJ2-3	TRBD2	few	TRBV12-3/TRBV12-4	TGTGCCAGCAGACCCCTTGGACTAGCGGAGAGCACAGATACGCAGTATTTT	CASRPLGLAESTDTQYF
TRBJ2-3	TRBD1	-	TRBV24-1	TGTGCCACCTCCTCCCGGGACAGGGCACAGCGAGATACGCAGTATTTT	CATSSRDRAQRDTQYF
TRBJ2-1	TRBD1	-	TRBV4-1	TGCGCCAGCAGCCAAGATGGATTCCGGACAGGGGGCAATGAGCAGTTCTTC	CASSQDGFRTGGNEQFF
TRBJ2-1	-	few	TRBV6-4	TGTGCCAGCAGTGACTCAGGGCAGGGCTATGATGAGCAGTTCTTC	CASSDSGQGYDEQFF